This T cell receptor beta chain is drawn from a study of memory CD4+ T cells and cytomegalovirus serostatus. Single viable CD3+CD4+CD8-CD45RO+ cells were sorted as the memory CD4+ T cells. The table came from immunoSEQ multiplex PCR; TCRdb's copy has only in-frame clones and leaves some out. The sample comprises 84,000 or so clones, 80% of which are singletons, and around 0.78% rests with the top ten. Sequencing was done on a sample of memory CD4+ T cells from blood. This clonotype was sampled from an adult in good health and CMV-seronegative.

CDR3 nucleotide sequence: TGTGCCAGCAGCTCCGGGACTCAAGAGACCCAGTACTTC. It translates to CASSSGTQETQYF. J is TRBJ2-5 and V is TRBV7-6; the D gene is possibly TRBD2 (6 bases). V dropped 4 bases and J dropped 2 bases, with 8 bases sitting between them. This CDR3 comprises 13 residues. Per germline, CDR1 SGHVS and CDR2 FNYEAQ.